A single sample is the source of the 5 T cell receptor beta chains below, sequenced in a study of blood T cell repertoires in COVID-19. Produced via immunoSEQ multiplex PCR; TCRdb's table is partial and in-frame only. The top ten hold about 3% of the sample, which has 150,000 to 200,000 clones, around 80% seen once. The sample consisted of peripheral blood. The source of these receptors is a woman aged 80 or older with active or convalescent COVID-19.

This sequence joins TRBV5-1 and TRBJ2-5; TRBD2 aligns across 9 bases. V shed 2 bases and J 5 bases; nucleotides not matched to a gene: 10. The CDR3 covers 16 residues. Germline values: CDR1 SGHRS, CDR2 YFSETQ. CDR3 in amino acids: CASSFSAGGPWETQYF. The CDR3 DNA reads TGCGCCAGCAGCTTTAGTGCGGGGGGGCCATGGGAGACCCAGTACTTC.

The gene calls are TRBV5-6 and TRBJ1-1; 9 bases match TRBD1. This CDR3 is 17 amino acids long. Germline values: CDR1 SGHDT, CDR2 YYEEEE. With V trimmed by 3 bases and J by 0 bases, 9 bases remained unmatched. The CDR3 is CASSSLDRGRVNTEAFF. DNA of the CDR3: TGTGCCAGCAGCTCCCTGGACAGGGGAAGAGTGAACACTGAAGCTTTCTTT.

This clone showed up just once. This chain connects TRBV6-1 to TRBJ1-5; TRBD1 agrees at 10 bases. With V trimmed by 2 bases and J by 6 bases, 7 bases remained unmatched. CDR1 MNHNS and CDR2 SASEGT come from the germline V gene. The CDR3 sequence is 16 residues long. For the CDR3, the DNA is TGTGCCAGCAGTGAACTCAGGACAGGGGGTGCTCAGCCCCAGCATTTT. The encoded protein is CASSELRTGGAQPQHF.

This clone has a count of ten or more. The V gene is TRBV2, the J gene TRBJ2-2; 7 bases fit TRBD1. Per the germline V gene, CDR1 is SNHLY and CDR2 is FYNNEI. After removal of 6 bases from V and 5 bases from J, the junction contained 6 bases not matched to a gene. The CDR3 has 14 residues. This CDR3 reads CASSVETGTGELFF. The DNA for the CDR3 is TGTGCCAGCAGCGTTGAGACAGGGACCGGGGAGCTGTTTTTT.

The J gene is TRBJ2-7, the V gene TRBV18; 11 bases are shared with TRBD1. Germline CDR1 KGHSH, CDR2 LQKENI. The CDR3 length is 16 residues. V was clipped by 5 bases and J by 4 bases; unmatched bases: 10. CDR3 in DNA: TGTGCCAGCTCAGAAAGAGGACAGGGGGCCACGTACGAGCAGTACTTC. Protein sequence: CASSERGQGATYEQYF.